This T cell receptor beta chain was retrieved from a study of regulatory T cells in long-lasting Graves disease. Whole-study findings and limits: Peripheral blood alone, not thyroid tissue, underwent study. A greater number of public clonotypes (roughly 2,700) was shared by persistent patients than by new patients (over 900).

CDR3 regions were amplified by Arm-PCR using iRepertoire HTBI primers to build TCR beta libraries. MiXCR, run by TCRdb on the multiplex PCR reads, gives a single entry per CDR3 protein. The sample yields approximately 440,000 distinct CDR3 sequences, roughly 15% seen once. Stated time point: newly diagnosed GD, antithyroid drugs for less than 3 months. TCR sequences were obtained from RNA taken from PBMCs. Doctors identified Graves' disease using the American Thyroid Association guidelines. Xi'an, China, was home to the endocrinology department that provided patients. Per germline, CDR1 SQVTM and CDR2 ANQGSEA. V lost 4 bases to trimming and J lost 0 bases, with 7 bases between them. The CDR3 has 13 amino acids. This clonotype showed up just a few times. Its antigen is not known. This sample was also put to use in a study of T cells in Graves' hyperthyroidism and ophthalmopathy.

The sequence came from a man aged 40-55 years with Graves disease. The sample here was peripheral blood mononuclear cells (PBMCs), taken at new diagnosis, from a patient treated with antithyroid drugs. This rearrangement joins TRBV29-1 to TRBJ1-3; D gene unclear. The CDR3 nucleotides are TGCAGCGTTGCGTCCGGCTCTGGAAACACCATATATTTT. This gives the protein CSVASGSGNTIYF.